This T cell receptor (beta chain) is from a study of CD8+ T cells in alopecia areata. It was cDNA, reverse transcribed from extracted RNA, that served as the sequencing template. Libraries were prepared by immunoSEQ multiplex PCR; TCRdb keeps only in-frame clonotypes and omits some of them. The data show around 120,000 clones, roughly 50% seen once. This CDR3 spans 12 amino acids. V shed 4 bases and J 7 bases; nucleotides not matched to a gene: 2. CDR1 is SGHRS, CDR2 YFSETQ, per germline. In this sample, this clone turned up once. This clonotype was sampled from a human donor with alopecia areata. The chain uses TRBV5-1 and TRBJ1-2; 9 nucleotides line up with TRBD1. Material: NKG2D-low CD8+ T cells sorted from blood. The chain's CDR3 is CASSADRGGYTF. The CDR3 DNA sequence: TGCGCCAGCAGCGCGGACAGGGGTGGCTACACCTTC.